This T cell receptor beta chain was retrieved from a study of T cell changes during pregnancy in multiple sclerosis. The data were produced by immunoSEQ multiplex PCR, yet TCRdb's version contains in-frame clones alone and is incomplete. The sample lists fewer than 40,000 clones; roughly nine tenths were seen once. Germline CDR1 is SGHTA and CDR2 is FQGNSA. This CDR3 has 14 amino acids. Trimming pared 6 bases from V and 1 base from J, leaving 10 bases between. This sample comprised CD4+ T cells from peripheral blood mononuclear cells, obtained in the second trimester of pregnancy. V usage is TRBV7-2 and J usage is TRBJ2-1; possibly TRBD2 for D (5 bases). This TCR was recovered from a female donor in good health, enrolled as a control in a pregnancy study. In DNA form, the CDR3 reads TGTGCCAGCAGTCGCAGCGGATCCTACAATGAGCAGTTCTTC. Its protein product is CASSRSGSYNEQFF.